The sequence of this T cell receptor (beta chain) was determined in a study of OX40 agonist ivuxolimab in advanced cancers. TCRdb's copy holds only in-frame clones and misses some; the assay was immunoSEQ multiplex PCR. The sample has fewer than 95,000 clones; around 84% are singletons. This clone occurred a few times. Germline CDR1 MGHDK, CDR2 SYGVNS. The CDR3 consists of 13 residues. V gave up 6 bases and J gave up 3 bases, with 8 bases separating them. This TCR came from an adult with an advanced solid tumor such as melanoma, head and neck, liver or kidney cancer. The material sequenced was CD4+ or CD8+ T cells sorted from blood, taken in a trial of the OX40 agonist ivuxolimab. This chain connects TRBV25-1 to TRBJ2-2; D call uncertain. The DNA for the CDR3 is TGTGCCAGCAGCGAAGACTACACCGGGGAGCTGTTTTTT. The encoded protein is CASSEDYTGELFF.